The present T cell receptor (beta chain) was sequenced within a study of CD8 T cells in Susac syndrome. General study findings and limits: The study's TCR sequencing and HLA analysis drew on a certain number of individuals. That number was acknowledged as relatively small.

The CDR3 extends over 13 amino acids. With V trimmed by 6 bases and J by 2 bases, 2 bases remained unmatched. Germline CDR1 and CDR2: SQVTM and ANQGSEA. After extraction with the RNeasy kit, about 0.45 to 1 ug of the RNA was reverse transcribed using random hexamers. Amplification of TCR beta CDR3 used immunoSEQ multiplex PCR across 54 Vbeta and 13 Jbeta. TCRdb passed the immunoSEQ multiplex PCR reads through MiXCR, listing each CDR3 protein once. The sample carries around 160,000 distinct CDR3 sequences, just under 95% recorded once. Regarding this clonotype: Antigen unknown.

The chain employs TRBV29-1 and TRBJ2-5; 11 bases line up with TRBD1. The specimen was CD4+ T cells from PBMCs. This TCR was sampled from a human donor in good health. The CDR3 region is CSVGDRGQETQYF. The CDR3 DNA reads TGCAGCGTCGGGGACAGGGGGCAAGAGACCCAGTACTTC. Variable domain in full (rest from reference TRBV29-1 and TRBJ2-5): SAVISQKPSRDICQRGTSLTIQCQVDSQVTMMFWYRQQPGQSLTLIATANQGSEATYESGFVIDKFPISRPNLTFSTLTVSNMSPEDSSIYLCSVGDRGQETQYFGPGTRLLVL.